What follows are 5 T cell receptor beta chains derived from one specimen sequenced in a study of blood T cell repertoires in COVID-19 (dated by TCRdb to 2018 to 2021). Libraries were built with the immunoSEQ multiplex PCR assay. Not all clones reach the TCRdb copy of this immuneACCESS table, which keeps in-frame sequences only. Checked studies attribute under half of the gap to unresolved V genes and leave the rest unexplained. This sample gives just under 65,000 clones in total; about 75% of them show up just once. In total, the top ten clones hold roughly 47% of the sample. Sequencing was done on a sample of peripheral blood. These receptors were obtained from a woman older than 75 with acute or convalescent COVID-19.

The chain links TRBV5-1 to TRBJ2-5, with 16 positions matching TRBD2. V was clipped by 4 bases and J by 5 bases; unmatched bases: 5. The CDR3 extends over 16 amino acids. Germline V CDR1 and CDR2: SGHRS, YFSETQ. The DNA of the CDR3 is TGCGCCAGCAGCGGGGGACTAGCGGGAGGGTTGGAGACCCAGTACTTC. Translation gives CASSGGLAGGLETQYF. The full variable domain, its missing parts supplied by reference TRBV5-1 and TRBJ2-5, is KAGVTQTPRYLIKTRGQQVTLSCSPISGHRSVSWYQQTPGQGLQFLFEYFSETQRNKGNFPGRFSGRQFSNSRSEMNVSTLELGDSALYLCASSGGLAGGLETQYFGPGTRLLVL.

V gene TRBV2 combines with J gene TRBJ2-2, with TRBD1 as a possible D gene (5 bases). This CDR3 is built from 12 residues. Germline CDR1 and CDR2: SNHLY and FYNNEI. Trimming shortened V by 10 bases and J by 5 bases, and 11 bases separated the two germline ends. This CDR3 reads CAILQETGELFF. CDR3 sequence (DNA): TGTGCCATCCTACAGGAGACCGGGGAGCTGTTTTTT.

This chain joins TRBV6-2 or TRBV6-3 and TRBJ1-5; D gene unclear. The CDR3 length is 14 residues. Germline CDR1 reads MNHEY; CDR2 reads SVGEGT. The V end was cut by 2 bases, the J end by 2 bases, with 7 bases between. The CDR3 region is CASSYGRGNQPQHF. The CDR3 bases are TGTGCCAGCAGTTACGGCCGGGGCAATCAGCCCCAGCATTTT.

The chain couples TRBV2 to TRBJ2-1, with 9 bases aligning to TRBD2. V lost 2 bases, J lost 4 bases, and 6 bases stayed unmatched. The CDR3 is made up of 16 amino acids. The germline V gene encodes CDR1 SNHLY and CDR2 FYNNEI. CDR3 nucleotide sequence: TGTGCCAGCAGTGAAATGACTAGCGGACCGTACAATGAGCAGTTCTTC. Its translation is CASSEMTSGPYNEQFF.

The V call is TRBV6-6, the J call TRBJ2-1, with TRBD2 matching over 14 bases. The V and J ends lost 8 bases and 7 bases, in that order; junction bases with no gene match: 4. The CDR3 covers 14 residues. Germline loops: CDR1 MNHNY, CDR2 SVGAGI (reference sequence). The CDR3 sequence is CASGLAGGWNEQFF. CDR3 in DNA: TGTGCCAGCGGACTAGCGGGAGGCTGGAATGAGCAGTTCTTC.